Each of the 21 T cell receptor beta chains below was sequenced from the same sample in a study of cytotoxic CD8 clonotypes in ibrutinib-treated CLL. TCRdb's copy holds only in-frame clones and misses some; the assay was immunoSEQ multiplex PCR. Here the sample spans 160,000 or so clones, approximately 77% being singletons. The sample was PBMCs, taken after 12 months of ibrutinib treatment. The receptor set was obtained from a human donor with chronic lymphocytic leukemia.

The CDR3 is CAWCTGSSNQPQHF. The CDR3 DNA reads as TGTGCCTGGTGCACAGGGTCCAGCAATCAGCCCCAGCATTTT. The chain employs TRBV30 and TRBJ1-5; perhaps TRBD1 as D (6 bases). CDR1 and CDR2 (germline): GTSNPN, SVGIG (reference sequence). The V gene lost 5 bases and the J gene lost 1 base, with 12 bases spanning the gap. The CDR3 sequence is 14 residues long.

The chain recombines TRBV18 with TRBJ1-5; TRBD1 matches at 10 bases. CDR1 KGHSH and CDR2 LQKENI come from the germline V gene. Trimming cost V 4 bases and J 4 bases; bases outside gene matches: 1. CDR3 size: 14 residues. Written as DNA, the CDR3 is TGTGCCAGCTCACAGGGACAGGGGAATCAGCCCCAGCATTTT. It yields the protein CASSQGQGNQPQHF.

The chain carries TRBV19 and TRBJ2-5, with D perhaps TRBD2 (6 bases). CDR1 is LNHDA and CDR2 is SQIVND in the germline V gene (reference sequence). This CDR3 comprises 15 residues. V shed 6 bases and J shed 1 base, with 15 bases lying between them. In DNA form, the CDR3 reads TGTGCCAGTAGCCCGACTAGTTGGCTCCAAGAGACCCAGTACTTC. Translation gives CASSPTSWLQETQYF.

This rearrangement joins TRBV25-1 to TRBJ2-3; no clear D gene. The germline gives CDR1 MGHDK, CDR2 SYGVNS. This CDR3 has 14 residues. The germline V and J ends were trimmed by 4 bases and 0 bases, with 8 bases remaining between them. The CDR3 nucleotides are TGTGCCAGCAGTGGGACCGCAAGCACAGATACGCAGTATTTT. This translates into CASSGTASTDTQYF. Full variable domain (remainder filled in from reference TRBV25-1 and TRBJ2-3): EADIYQTPRYLVIGTGKKITLECSQTMGHDKMYWYQQDPGMELHLIHYSYGVNSTEKGDLSSESTVSRIRTEHFPLTLESARPSHTSQYLCASSGTASTDTQYFGPGTRLTVL.

As concerns this clone: In the same sample, other DNA sequences code for this CDR3. The chain carries TRBV7-3 and TRBJ2-5, with D possibly TRBD2 on 5 matching bases. V lost 4 bases and J 4 bases, leaving 10 bases between the germline ends. The CDR3 loop spans 13 amino acids. Germline CDR1 and CDR2: SGHTA and FQGTGA. The CDR3: CASSSGRGETQYF. CDR3 sequence (DNA): TGTGCCAGCAGCTCGGGCCGGGGAGAGACCCAGTACTTC.

This chain links TRBV19 with TRBJ2-5, with D perhaps assigned TRBD1 or TRBD2 (5 bases each). The V and J ends lost 5 bases and 1 base respectively, with 8 bases between them. Germline lookup yields CDR1 LNHDA and CDR2 SQIVND (reference sequence). This CDR3 contains 13 residues. The CDR3 spells CASSSGTQETQYF. CDR3 sequence (DNA): TGTGCCAGTAGTTCGGGGACCCAAGAGACCCAGTACTTC.

The chain uses TRBV28 and TRBJ1-2; D perhaps matches TRBD1 (5 bases). The V and J ends lost 6 bases and 3 bases respectively, with 8 bases between them. This CDR3 has 12 residues. Per the germline V gene, CDR1 is MDHEN and CDR2 is SYDVKM. CDR3 nucleotides: TGTGCCAGCAGGCTGACAGACTATGGCTACACCTTC. Translation: CASRLTDYGYTF.

In this sample, this clone turned up a few times. This chain connects TRBV18 to TRBJ1-5, with a tentative D call TRBD1 (6 bases). Germline loops: CDR1 KGHSH, CDR2 LQKENI. This CDR3 has 17 residues. The germline V and J ends were trimmed by 2 bases and 3 bases, with 17 bases remaining between them. The CDR3 protein is CASSPLGQGRNNQPQHF. DNA for the CDR3: TGTGCCAGCTCACCATTGGGGCAGGGGAGGAACAATCAGCCCCAGCATTTT.

V gene TRBV9 combines with J gene TRBJ1-4; D is undetermined. V was cut by 0 bases and J by 5 bases, with 14 bases left in between. The CDR3 contains 16 residues. Germline CDR1 SGDLS, CDR2 YYNGEE. The CDR3 nucleotides read TGTGCCAGCAGCGTAGGGCCGGAGAGAACAAATGAAAAACTGTTTTTT. It yields the protein CASSVGPERTNEKLFF. The full variable domain, its missing parts supplied by reference TRBV9 and TRBJ1-4, is DSGVTQTPKHLITATGQRVTLRCSPRSGDLSVYWYQQSLDQGLQFLIQYYNGEERAKGNILERFSAQQFPDLHSELNLSSLELGDSALYFCASSVGPERTNEKLFFGSGTQLSVL.

The chain combines TRBV29-1 with TRBJ2-7; TRBD2 aligns across 9 bases. The V segment lost 6 bases and the J segment 7 bases; nucleotides outside the gene matches: 13. CDR1 and CDR2 (germline): SQVTM, ANQGSEA. This CDR3 has 14 amino acids. In nucleotides, the CDR3 is TGCAGCGTCTCCTTAAGGCTAGCGGGGCAAGAGCAGTACTTC. Translating it yields CSVSLRLAGQEQYF.

CDR3 nucleotide sequence: TGTGCCAGCAGCTCCCGTCCTCCGGGACGGATTATGTCTTATGGCTACACCTTC. Translating it yields CASSSRPPGRIMSYGYTF. The rearrangement links TRBV7-6 to TRBJ1-2, with a possible D match to TRBD1 (5 bases). CDR1 and CDR2 (germline): SGHVS, FNYEAQ. V lost 4 bases to trimming and J lost 5 bases, with 26 bases between them. This CDR3 has 18 residues.

Written as DNA, the CDR3 is TGTGCCAGCAGTGATATGGAAAACAGTGAGCAGTTCTTC. Its protein product is CASSDMENSEQFF. V usage is TRBV2 and J usage is TRBJ2-1; D unclear. Looked up from germline, CDR1 is SNHLY and CDR2 is FYNNEI. Trimming took 3 bases from V and 9 from J, leaving 12 bases between them. CDR3 size: 13 residues.

V is TRBV5-4 and J is TRBJ2-1; 10 bases fit TRBD2. CDR1 and CDR2 from the germline V gene are SGHNT and YYREEE (reference sequence). The CDR3 runs 15 residues. The junction had 7 bases not matched to a gene; V was cut back by 3 bases and J by 7 bases. The CDR3 nucleotides are TGTGCCAGCAGCTCCGGGACTAGCGCTTTAAATGAGCAGTTCTTC. Its translation: CASSSGTSALNEQFF. Full variable domain (rest looked up from reference TRBV5-4 and TRBJ2-1): ETGVTQSPTHLIKTRGQQVTLRCSSQSGHNTVSWYQQALGQGPQFIFQYYREEENGRGNFPPRFSGLQFPNYSSELNVNALELDDSALYLCASSSGTSALNEQFFGPGTRLTVL.

A remark on this clone: At one of its ends the junction is not consistent with the germline gene, which may arise from a read error. V and J are TRBV5-1 and TRBJ2-2; 8 bases fit TRBD2. Germline values: CDR1 SGHRS, CDR2 YFSETQ. The CDR3 runs to 18 residues. CDR3: CASNLGPRGGGPTGELFF. CDR3 nucleotides: TGCGCCAGCAACTTGGGACCCCGGGGCGGGGGGCCCACCGGGGAGCTGTTTTTT.

V is TRBV15 and J is TRBJ2-3; TRBD1 is a possible D gene (6 bases). Germline V CDR1 and CDR2: LNHNV, YYDKDF (reference sequence). The CDR3 extends over 15 amino acids. The V end was cut by 3 bases, the J end by 2 bases, with 12 bases between. The CDR3 reads CATSSALGATDTQYF. CDR3 DNA sequence: TGTGCCACCAGCAGCGCCTTGGGGGCCACAGATACGCAGTATTTT.

The V gene is TRBV2, the J gene TRBJ2-1; 8 nucleotides match TRBD1. CDR1 and CDR2 (germline): SNHLY, FYNNEI. V shed 8 bases, J shed 4 bases, and the junction held 13 bases outside the gene matches. The CDR3 sequence is 16 residues long. The CDR3 sequence: CASATVTGVGYNEQFF. CDR3 DNA: TGTGCCAGCGCGACCGTGACAGGGGTGGGATACAATGAGCAGTTCTTC.

The chain links TRBV28 to TRBJ2-2, with 8 bases lining up with TRBD1. The CDR3 has 13 amino acids. V lost 11 bases to trimming and J lost 1 base; unmatched junction nucleotides: 3. The germline CDR1 and CDR2 sequences are MDHEN and SYDVKM. Here the CDR3 DNA reads TGTGCCTGTGGACAGGGGAACACCGGGGAGCTGTTTTTT. Translated, it gives CACGQGNTGELFF.

The chain employs TRBV15 and TRBJ2-4, with 12 bases matching TRBD2. The CDR3 runs 13 residues. Germline values: CDR1 LNHNV, CDR2 YYDKDF (reference sequence). The trim removed 3 bases at V and 15 bases at J, leaving 6 bases unmatched. The CDR3 sequence: CATSRTSGSSAYF. CDR3 DNA: TGTGCCACCAGCAGGACTAGCGGGAGTTCGGCGTACTTC.

The genes are TRBV5-8 and TRBJ1-2; no definite D call. CDR1 SGHTS and CDR2 YDEGEE come from the germline V gene. The length of the CDR3 is 16 residues. The germline V and J ends were trimmed by 4 bases and 4 bases, with 20 bases remaining between them. The CDR3, as DNA: TGTGCCAGCAGCACCCCGAGTCGAGAGACGGGCTATGGCTACACCTTC. Translated: CASSTPSRETGYGYTF.

Only one count was recorded for this clone. The chain uses TRBV5-6 and TRBJ2-7, with TRBD1 matching over 10 bases. Per germline, CDR1 SGHDT and CDR2 YYEEEE. V lost 2 bases and J lost 7; bases outside the gene matches: 6. The CDR3 is 14 amino acids. For the CDR3, the DNA is TGTGCCAGCAGCTTCAGACAGGGGGCTTGGGAGCAGTACTTC. This translates into CASSFRQGAWEQYF.

V gene TRBV27 combines with J gene TRBJ2-5; 8 nucleotides agree with TRBD2. V shed 6 bases, J shed 6 bases, and the junction held 6 bases outside the gene matches. Germline lookup yields CDR1 MNHEY and CDR2 SMNVEV (reference sequence). The CDR3 is 13 residues long. CDR3 loop: CASSRTSSKTQYF. The CDR3, as DNA: TGTGCCAGCAGCAGGACTAGCTCGAAGACCCAGTACTTC.